Detailed here is one T cell receptor beta chain. What it recognizes is unknown. These data come from a study of T cells after yellow fever vaccination. Study-level information: Researchers used SMART-Seq v4 Ultra Low Input to prepare fractions that had low cell numbers.

TCR cDNA was made by 5'RACE template switching, adding a universal primer site and UMIs. Using its own MiXCR run on the 5' RACE reads, TCRdb lists one record per CDR3 protein. In the table there are 500,000 to 650,000 distinct CDR3 sequences, around a sixth of which are singletons. The germline V gene encodes CDR1 KGHDR and CDR2 SFDVKD. The CDR3 covers 15 residues. Trimming took 4 bases from V and 8 from J, leaving 19 bases between them. Study-wide findings and caveats: Weaker overall was a secondary response that nonetheless peaked faster, on day 5 versus 15.

Material: PBMCs, obtained around 5 days after the first yellow fever vaccination. This chain connects TRBV24-1 to TRBJ1-2; maybe TRBD1 (6 bases). This clonotype originated in a man between 18 and 29 years old who received the YFV17D yellow fever vaccine. The DNA of the CDR3 is TGTGCCACCAGTGACCCGGTACTTACAGGGAACGGCTACACCTTC. Its protein is CATSDPVLTGNGYTF.